The rows below give T cell receptor beta chains drawn from one sample of a study of tumor and adjacent non-tumor tissue in lung cancer. TCRdb analysed the multiplex PCR reads with MiXCR anew, one entry per CDR3 protein. The sample includes 80,000 or so distinct CDR3 sequences, more than 80% seen only once; the top ten take about 47%. Sequencing used distant non-tumor lung tissue. The receptor source for this set is a man between 60 and 70 years old with non-small cell lung cancer. Both conserved end residues are part of each CDR3. A D gene is named only where the DNA matches it firmly. Not all rows give a size; the values are once, few, many and, for expanded clones, a class.

V gene	J gene	CDR3 length	clone size	D gene	CDR3 protein	CDR3 DNA
TRBV20-1	TRBJ2-1	14	-	-	CSAPTSWRYNEQFF	TGTAGTGCGCCTACTAGCTGGAGGTACAATGAGCAGTTCTTC
TRBV11-1	TRBJ2-7	15	-	TRBD2	CASSRTSVTSDEQYF	TGTGCCAGCAGCAGGACTAGCGTGACGTCAGATGAGCAGTACTTC
TRBV11-3	TRBJ2-7	15	-	TRBD1	CSSSYGTGPSSEQYF	TGTTCCAGCAGCTATGGGACAGGCCCCTCCTCCGAGCAGTACTTC
TRBV4-1	TRBJ1-5	16	-	-	CASSQAWGHIIQPQHF	TGCGCCAGCAGCCAGGCGTGGGGGCATATAATACAGCCCCAGCATTTT
TRBV12-3/TRBV12-4	TRBJ1-5	16	once	-	CASTPLGTGSNQSQHF	TGTGCCAGCACTCCCCTCGGGACGGGGAGCAATCAGTCCCAGCATTTT
TRBV5-6	TRBJ2-1	16	many	TRBD2	CASSFGTGGPYNEQFF	TGTGCCAGCAGCTTTGGGACGGGAGGGCCTTACAATGAGCAGTTCTTC
TRBV7-8	TRBJ2-1	16	many	TRBD2	CASSLRSLAGAYEQFF	TGTGCCAGCAGCTTAAGATCCCTAGCGGGAGCTTATGAGCAGTTCTTC
TRBV11-3	TRBJ2-1	13	-	-	CTNSLGLLREQFF	TGTACCAACAGCTTAGGTCTTCTTAGAGAGCAGTTCTTC
TRBV11-2	TRBJ1-1	14	-	-	CARSLVEVGTEAFF	TGTGCCAGAAGCTTAGTCGAGGTGGGCACTGAAGCTTTCTTT
TRBV6-6	TRBJ2-1	15	few	TRBD2	CASSYNLAGYNEQFF	TGTGCCAGCAGTTATAATCTAGCGGGGTACAATGAGCAGTTCTTC
TRBV10-1	TRBJ2-2	13	-	-	CASRKDWAGELLF	TGCGCCAGCAGGAAGGACTGGGCCGGGGAGCTCTTGTTT
TRBV20-1	TRBJ2-3	14	-	TRBD2	CSAGASGKSDTQYF	TGCAGTGCTGGGGCTAGCGGGAAGTCAGATACGCAATATTTT
TRBV11-2	TRBJ1-3	16	-	-	CGSRSIRGRTGNTIYF	TGTGGCAGCAGGTCCATTAGGGGCCGAACTGGAAACACCATATATTTT
TRBV6-2/TRBV6-3	TRBJ1-2	15	many	TRBD1	CASSYSGQGYYGYTF	TGTGCCAGCAGTTACTCCGGACAGGGCTACTATGGCTACACCTTC
TRBV4-1	TRBJ2-1	17	once	TRBD1	CASSQDRGSRGRGEQFF	TGCGCCAGCAGCCAAGATCGGGGCTCCAGGGGGCGTGGTGAGCAGTTCTTC
TRBV11-3	TRBJ2-5	13	-	-	CADSSGQQETQYF	TGTGCCGACAGCTCGGGACAACAAGAGACCCAGTACTTC